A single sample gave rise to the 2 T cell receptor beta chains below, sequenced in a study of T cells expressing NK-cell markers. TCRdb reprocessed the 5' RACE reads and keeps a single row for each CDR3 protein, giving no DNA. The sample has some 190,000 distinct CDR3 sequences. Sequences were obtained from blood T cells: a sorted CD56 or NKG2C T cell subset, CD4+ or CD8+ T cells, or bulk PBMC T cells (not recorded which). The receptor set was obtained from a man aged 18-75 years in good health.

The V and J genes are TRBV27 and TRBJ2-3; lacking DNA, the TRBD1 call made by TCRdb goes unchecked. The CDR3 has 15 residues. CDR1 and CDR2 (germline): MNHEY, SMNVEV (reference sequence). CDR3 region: CAAGSGGGSTDTQYF.

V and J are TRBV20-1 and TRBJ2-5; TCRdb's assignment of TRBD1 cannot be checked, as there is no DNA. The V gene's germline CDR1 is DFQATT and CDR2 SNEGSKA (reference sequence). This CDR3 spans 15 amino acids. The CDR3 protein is CSARDDRPSGQTQYF.